The 3 T cell receptor beta chains presented below share a single source sample, sequenced in a study of blood T cell repertoires in COVID-19. The repertoire was sequenced with immunoSEQ multiplex PCR; TCRdb's copy has only in-frame clones and lacks some. The sample lists about 160,000 clones, around 80% occurring once. Source material: PBMCs or T cells enriched from blood (not recorded which). The receptors shown here come from a man aged 50 to 59 who had recovered from COVID-19.

V usage is TRBV7-2 and J usage is TRBJ1-5, with TRBD1 matching 7 bases. V shed 5 bases, J shed 2 bases, and the junction held 6 bases outside the gene matches. This CDR3 region has 15 residues. Germline V lookup: CDR1 SGHTA, CDR2 FQGNSA. The CDR3 here is CASSRDRAGNQPQHF. CDR3 DNA: TGTGCCAGCAGCCGCGACAGGGCGGGCAATCAGCCCCAGCATTTT.

This clone was detected a few times. In nucleotides, the CDR3 is TGTGCCAGCAGTGGGAGGGGACAGGGAAAAGGAGTCTATGGCTACACCTTC. Protein product: CASSGRGQGKGVYGYTF. V usage is TRBV2 and J usage is TRBJ1-2, with 9 positions matching TRBD1. CDR1 and CDR2 from the germline V gene are SNHLY and FYNNEI. After removal of 4 bases from V and 4 bases from J, the junction contained 13 bases not matched to a gene. This CDR3 has 17 amino acids.

This chain uses TRBV18 with TRBJ1-1; a possible D gene is TRBD1 (6 bases). Trimming cost V 2 bases and J 0 bases, with 10 bases left between them. Germline values: CDR1 KGHSH, CDR2 LQKENI. This CDR3 spans 15 amino acids. CDR3 sequence: CASSPGGLMNTEAFF. The DNA for the CDR3 is TGTGCCAGCTCACCAGGGGGCCTAATGAACACTGAAGCTTTCTTT.